The text below deals with one T cell receptor (beta chain). The data originate from a study of cytomegalovirus exposure and HLA in healthy donors. The PCR made use of 60 Vbeta and 13 Jbeta primers. The repertoire was sequenced with immunoSEQ multiplex PCR; TCRdb's copy has only in-frame clones and lacks some. Recorded for this sample: fewer than 200,000 clones. The CDR3 runs to 16 residues. Trimming stripped 0 bases from V and 4 bases from J, with 16 bases between. Germline V CDR1 and CDR2: SGDLS, YYNGEE. This receptor was identified in a young man in good health and CMV-seronegative. The chain has TRBV9 and TRBJ1-2; the D gene is possibly TRBD1 (5 bases). Sequenced material: PBMCs. CDR3 sequence: CASSVGTPGIGYGYTF. DNA for the CDR3: TGTGCCAGCAGCGTAGGGACCCCAGGGATAGGCTATGGCTACACCTTC.